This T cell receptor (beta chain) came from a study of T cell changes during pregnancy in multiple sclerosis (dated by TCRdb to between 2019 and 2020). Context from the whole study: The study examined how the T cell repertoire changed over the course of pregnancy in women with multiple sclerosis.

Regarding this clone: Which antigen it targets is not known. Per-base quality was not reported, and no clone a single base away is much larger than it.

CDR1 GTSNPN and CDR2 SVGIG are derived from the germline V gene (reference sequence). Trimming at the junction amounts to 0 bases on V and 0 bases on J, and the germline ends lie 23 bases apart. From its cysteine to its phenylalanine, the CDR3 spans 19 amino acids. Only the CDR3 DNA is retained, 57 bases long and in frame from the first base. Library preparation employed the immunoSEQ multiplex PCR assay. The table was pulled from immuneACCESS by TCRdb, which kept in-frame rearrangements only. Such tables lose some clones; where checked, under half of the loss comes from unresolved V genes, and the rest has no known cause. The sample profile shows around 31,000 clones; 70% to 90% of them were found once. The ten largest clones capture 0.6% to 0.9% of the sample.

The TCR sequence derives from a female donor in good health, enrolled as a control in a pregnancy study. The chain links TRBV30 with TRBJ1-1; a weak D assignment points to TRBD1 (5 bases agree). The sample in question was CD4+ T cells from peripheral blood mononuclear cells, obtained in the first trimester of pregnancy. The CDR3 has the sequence CAWSVVRPGSPIMNTEAFF. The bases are TGTGCCTGGAGTGTAGTCCGGCCAGGGTCCCCTATTATGAACACTGAAGCTTTCTTT.